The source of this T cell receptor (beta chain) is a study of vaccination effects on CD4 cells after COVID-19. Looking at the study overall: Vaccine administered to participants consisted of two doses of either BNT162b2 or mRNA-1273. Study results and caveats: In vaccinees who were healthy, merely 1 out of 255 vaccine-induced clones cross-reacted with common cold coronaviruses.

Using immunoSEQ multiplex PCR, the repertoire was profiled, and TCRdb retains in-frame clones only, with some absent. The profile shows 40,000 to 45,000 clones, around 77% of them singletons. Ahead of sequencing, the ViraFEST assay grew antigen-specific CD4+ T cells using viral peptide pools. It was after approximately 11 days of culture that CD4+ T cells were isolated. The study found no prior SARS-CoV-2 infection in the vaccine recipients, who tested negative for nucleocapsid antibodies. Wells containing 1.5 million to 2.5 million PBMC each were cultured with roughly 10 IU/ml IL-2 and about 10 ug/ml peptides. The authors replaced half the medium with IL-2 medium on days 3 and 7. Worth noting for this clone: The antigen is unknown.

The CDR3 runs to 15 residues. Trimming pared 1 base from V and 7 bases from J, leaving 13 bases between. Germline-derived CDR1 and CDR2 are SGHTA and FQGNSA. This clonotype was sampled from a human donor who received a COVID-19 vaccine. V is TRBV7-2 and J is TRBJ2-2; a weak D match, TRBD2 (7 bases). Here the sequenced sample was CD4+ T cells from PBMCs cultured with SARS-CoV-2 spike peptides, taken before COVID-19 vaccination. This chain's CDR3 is CASSLEGGRSGELFF. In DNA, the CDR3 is TGTGCCAGCAGCTTAGAGGGGGGGAGGAGCGGGGAGCTGTTTTTT. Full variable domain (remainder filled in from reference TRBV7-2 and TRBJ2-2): GAGVSQSPSNKVTEKGKDVELRCDPISGHTALYWYRQSLGQGLEFLIYFQGNSAPDKSGLPSDRFSAERTGGSVSTLTIQRTQQEDSAVYLCASSLEGGRSGELFFGEGSRLTVL.